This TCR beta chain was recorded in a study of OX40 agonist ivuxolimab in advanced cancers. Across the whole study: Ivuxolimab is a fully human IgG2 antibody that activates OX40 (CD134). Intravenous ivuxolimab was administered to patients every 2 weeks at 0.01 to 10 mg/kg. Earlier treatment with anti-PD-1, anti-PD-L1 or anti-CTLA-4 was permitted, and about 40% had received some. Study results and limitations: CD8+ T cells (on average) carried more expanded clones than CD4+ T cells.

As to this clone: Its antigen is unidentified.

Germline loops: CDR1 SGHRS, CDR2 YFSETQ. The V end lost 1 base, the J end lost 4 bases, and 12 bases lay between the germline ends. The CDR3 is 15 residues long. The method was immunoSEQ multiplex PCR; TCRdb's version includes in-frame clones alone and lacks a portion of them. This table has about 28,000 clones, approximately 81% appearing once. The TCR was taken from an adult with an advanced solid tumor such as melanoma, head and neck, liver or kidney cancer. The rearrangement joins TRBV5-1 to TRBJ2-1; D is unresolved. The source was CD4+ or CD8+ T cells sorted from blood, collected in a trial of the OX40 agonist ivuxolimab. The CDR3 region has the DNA TGCGCCAGCAGCTTGCCGGAATCCTTATACAATGAGCAGTTCTTC. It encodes CASSLPESLYNEQFF.